Below are 31 T cell receptor beta chains sequenced from a single sample in a study of vaccination effects on CD4 cells after COVID-19. No antigen has been identified for these receptors. Antigen-specific CD4+ T cells were expanded (with viral peptide pools) by the ViraFEST assay ahead of sequencing. CD4+ T cells were isolated after less than 12 days of culture. Participants completed two doses of the BNT162b2 or mRNA-1273 vaccine. Here immunoSEQ multiplex PCR was the method, and the copy in TCRdb shows in-frame clones only, minus some. Of some 70,000 clones listed, about 80% are singletons. Material: CD4+ T cells from PBMCs cultured with HCoV-229E spike peptides, obtained after COVID-19 vaccination. These receptors originate from a human donor who received a COVID-19 vaccine.

This clone was found once. CDR3 sequence: CASSLTGYGYTF. The CDR3 DNA reads as TGTGCCAGCAGCTTGACGGGGTATGGCTACACCTTC. This chain joins TRBV5-4 and TRBJ1-2; no firm D call. Germline-derived CDR1 and CDR2 are SGHNT and YYREEE (reference sequence). This CDR3 is built from 12 residues. V lost 1 base and J lost 5, with 6 bases in between.

V gene TRBV7-2 combines with J gene TRBJ1-1, with a weak D call TRBD1 (5 bases). The CDR3 has 13 amino acids. Per germline, CDR1 SGHTA and CDR2 FQGNSA. The V gene lost 6 bases and the J gene lost 1 base, with 9 bases spanning the gap. CDR3 nucleotides: TGTGCCAGCAGACCAGGGTGGAACACTGAAGCTTTCTTT. It yields the protein CASRPGWNTEAFF.

The chain recombines TRBV18 with TRBJ1-2; TRBD1 might be the D (5 bases). CDR1 is KGHSH, CDR2 LQKENI, per germline. The CDR3 spans 12 residues. V was cut by 5 bases and J by 6 bases, with 10 bases left in between. Written as DNA, the CDR3 is TGTGCCAGCTCATCCACAGGAAATGGCTACACCTTC. Encoded protein: CASSSTGNGYTF. Supplemented by reference TRBV18 and TRBJ1-2, the full variable domain reads NAGVMQNPRHLVRRRGQEARLRCSPMKGHSHVYWYRQLPEEGLKFMVYLQKENIIDESGMPKERFSAEFPKEGPSILRIQQVVRGDSAAYFCASSSTGNGYTFGSGTRLTVV.

V usage is TRBV11-3 and J usage is TRBJ1-1, with D unresolved. The germline V and J ends were trimmed by 0 bases and 5 bases, with 13 bases remaining between them. CDR3 size: 15 residues. The germline CDR1 and CDR2 sequences are SGHNT and YENEEA. The chain's CDR3 is CASSLDGGIETEAFF. The DNA of the CDR3 is TGTGCCAGCAGCTTAGACGGCGGGATCGAGACTGAAGCTTTCTTT.

The sample holds a few counts of this clone. The rearrangement uses TRBV28 and TRBJ1-1; D ambiguous. V gave up 1 base and J gave up 8 bases, with 8 bases separating them. The germline CDR1 and CDR2 sequences are MDHEN and SYDVKM. CDR3 length: 12 amino acids. CDR3 sequence reads: CASSLSRIEAFF. The CDR3 coding sequence is TGTGCCAGCAGTTTATCACGTATCGAAGCTTTCTTT. Based on the CDR3 plus reference TRBV28 and TRBJ1-1, the full variable domain is DVKVTQSSRYLVKRTGEKVFLECVQDMDHENMFWYRQDPGLGLRLIYFSYDVKMKEKGDIPEGYSVSREKKERFSLILESASTNQTSMYLCASSLSRIEAFFGQGTRLTVV.

V gene TRBV12-3 or TRBV12-4 combines with J gene TRBJ1-2; D perhaps matches TRBD1 (5 bases). This CDR3 spans 12 amino acids. V was clipped by 5 bases and J by 5 bases, with 9 bases between them. In nucleotides, the CDR3 is TGTGCCAGCAGTCTACAGGAGTATGGCTACACCTTC. Protein sequence: CASSLQEYGYTF.

This rearrangement joins TRBV13 to TRBJ2-3; D gene unclear. The CDR3 runs 13 residues. The germline V gene has CDR1 PRHDT and CDR2 FYEKMQ (reference sequence). V lost 6 bases to trimming and J lost 1 base, with 8 bases between them. CDR3 loop: CASSNIRTDTQYF. As DNA, the CDR3 is TGTGCCAGCAGTAATATCCGCACAGATACGCAGTATTTT.

The chain combines TRBV19 with TRBJ1-3, with D perhaps matching TRBD1 (6 bases). The V gene's germline CDR1 is LNHDA and CDR2 SQIVND (reference sequence). The V gene lost 8 bases and the J gene lost 0 bases, with 20 bases spanning the gap. The CDR3 extends over 17 amino acids. CDR3 in amino acids: CASLRLLGRGSGNTIYF. In nucleotides, the CDR3 is TGTGCCAGTCTACGTCTCCTCGGCAGGGGCTCTGGAAACACCATATATTTT.

In this sample, this clone turned up once. The rearrangement uses TRBV3-1 (or the pseudogene TRBV3-2) and TRBJ1-1; D possibly corresponds to TRBD1 (5 bases). CDR1 and CDR2 from the germline V gene are LGHDT and YNNKEL (reference sequence). V lost 6 bases and J 3 bases, leaving 14 bases between the germline ends. The CDR3 runs 14 residues. CDR3 in amino acids: CASRRGGFHTEAFF. The CDR3 region has the DNA TGTGCCAGCAGAAGGGGAGGTTTTCACACTGAAGCTTTCTTT.

This chain links TRBV28 with TRBJ1-2; maybe TRBD1 (5 bases). The CDR3 extends over 15 amino acids. The germline V gene encodes CDR1 MDHEN and CDR2 SYDVKM. V was clipped by 2 bases and J by 7 bases, with 17 bases between them. The CDR3 sequence: CASSLVAWQGGGYTF. The DNA of the CDR3 is TGTGCCAGCAGTTTAGTGGCTTGGCAGGGCGGTGGCTACACCTTC.

The chain has TRBV18 and TRBJ1-1, with 7 bases matching TRBD1. This CDR3 spans 14 amino acids. With V trimmed by 3 bases and J by 1 base, 2 bases remained unmatched. Germline V lookup: CDR1 KGHSH, CDR2 LQKENI. CDR3 nucleotides: TGTGCCAGCTCACCCGGGACAGAGAACACTGAAGCTTTCTTT. The encoded protein is CASSPGTENTEAFF. Using reference TRBV18 and TRBJ1-1 for the parts outside the CDR3, the full variable domain is NAGVMQNPRHLVRRRGQEARLRCSPMKGHSHVYWYRQLPEEGLKFMVYLQKENIIDESGMPKERFSAEFPKEGPSILRIQQVVRGDSAAYFCASSPGTENTEAFFGQGTRLTVV.

The genes are TRBV6-4 and TRBJ2-6, with D possibly matching TRBD2 (7 bases). Germline loops: CDR1 MRHNA, CDR2 SNTAGT. The V end lost 0 bases, the J end lost 2 bases, and 17 bases lay between the germline ends. The CDR3 has 19 amino acids. CDR3 in DNA: TGTGCCAGCAGTGACTCGAGGTTTACAGGGAGGGCTGGGGCCAACGTCCTGACTTTC. It specifies CASSDSRFTGRAGANVLTF.

The CDR3 reads CASSIGRTGPSNQPQHF. In DNA, the CDR3 is TGTGCCAGTAGTATAGGAAGAACAGGGCCTAGCAATCAGCCCCAGCATTTT. This chain links TRBV19 with TRBJ1-5; D might be TRBD1 (6 bases). V was clipped by 1 base and J by 0 bases, with 13 bases between them. The V gene's germline CDR1 is LNHDA and CDR2 SQIVND (reference sequence). CDR3 length: 17 amino acids.

The chain joins TRBV14 to TRBJ1-1; D possibly corresponds to TRBD1 (5 bases). Trimming removed 2 bases from V and 5 bases from J, with 12 bases in between. CDR3 length: 14 residues. Germline CDR1 is SGHDN and CDR2 is FVKESK. The CDR3, as DNA: TGTGCCAGCAGCCAAACTTCAGGGAGTACTGAAGCTTTCTTT. Translation gives CASSQTSGSTEAFF.

Here the CDR3 reads CASSELTGGTYNEQFF. CDR3 in DNA: TGTGCCAGCAGTGAGTTAACAGGGGGGACTTACAATGAGCAGTTCTTC. The rearrangement uses TRBV25-1 and TRBJ2-1; TRBD1 matches at 8 bases. CDR3 length: 16 residues. V lost 3 bases, J lost 4 bases, and 8 bases stayed unmatched. Germline V gene data show CDR1 as MGHDK and CDR2 as SYGVNS.

The chain couples TRBV18 to TRBJ2-5; TRBD1 matches at 9 bases. The V gene end was trimmed by 3 bases and the J gene end by 1 base; junction bases not matched to a gene: 3. This CDR3 spans 15 amino acids. CDR1 is KGHSH and CDR2 is LQKENI in the germline V gene. The DNA for the CDR3 is TGTGCCAGCTCACCGGACAGGGGCTTCCAAGAGACCCAGTACTTC. Translation gives CASSPDRGFQETQYF.

The rearrangement links TRBV14 to TRBJ1-1, with no clear D. CDR1 and CDR2 from the germline V gene are SGHDN and FVKESK. The CDR3 is made up of 14 amino acids. V was trimmed by 3 bases and J by 5 bases, leaving 13 bases between them. CDR3 sequence: CASSHNGGRTEAFF. CDR3 sequence (DNA): TGTGCCAGCAGCCATAACGGAGGGAGGACTGAAGCTTTCTTT.

The V and J genes are TRBV14 and TRBJ1-1; the match to TRBD1 covers 8 bases. Germline CDR1 reads SGHDN; CDR2 reads FVKESK. This CDR3 contains 13 residues. The V and J ends lost 3 bases and 4 bases, in that order; junction bases with no gene match: 1. Written as DNA, the CDR3 is TGTGCCAGCAGCCAGACAGGGGTCACTGAAGCTTTCTTT. It translates to CASSQTGVTEAFF.

V is TRBV6-4 and J is TRBJ1-1; D is unresolved. This CDR3 has 13 residues. Trimming pared 4 bases from V and 1 base from J, leaving 7 bases between. Germline lookup yields CDR1 MRHNA and CDR2 SNTAGT. The CDR3 sequence: CASSAKGNTEAFF. CDR3 in DNA: TGTGCCAGCAGTGCGAAAGGGAACACTGAAGCTTTCTTT.

This clone has a single count. CDR3 nucleotide sequence: TGTGCCAGCAGCTTAGGATCAGGACGAGGCTACACCTTC. Translating it yields CASSLGSGRGYTF. V and J are TRBV7-2 and TRBJ1-2; D not resolved. V was clipped by 1 base and J by 8 bases, with 11 bases between them. CDR1 and CDR2 from the germline V gene are SGHTA and FQGNSA. This CDR3 is built from 13 residues.

This rearrangement joins TRBV18 to TRBJ2-7; 11 nucleotides align to TRBD1. With 4 bases clipped from V and 4 bases from J, the junction kept 9 bases outside the gene matches. Germline V gives CDR1 KGHSH, CDR2 LQKENI. The CDR3 is 16 residues long. In nucleotides, the CDR3 is TGTGCCAGCTCACGAGGTGGGACAGGGGGGTCATACGAGCAGTACGTC. This translates into CASSRGGTGGSYEQYV.

This clone was seen once. The V call is TRBV28, the J call TRBJ1-2; 7 bases match TRBD1. Losses at the gene ends were 1 base for V and 7 bases for J; bases not matched to a gene: 9. This CDR3 is built from 15 residues. Germline CDR1 and CDR2: MDHEN and SYDVKM. The CDR3 bases are TGTGCCAGCAGTTTATCGGACAGGAGACTCCCTGGCTACACCTTC. Residues: CASSLSDRRLPGYTF.

The J gene is TRBJ1-1, the V gene TRBV6-6; D may be TRBD1 (6 bases). Trimming took off 5 bases at V and 1 base at J, with 8 bases between the two ends. The germline V gene has CDR1 MNHNY and CDR2 SVGAGI (reference sequence). The CDR3 contains 13 residues. DNA for the CDR3: TGTGCCAGCAGTAAAGGGGGGAACACTGAAGCTTTCTTT. This sequence encodes CASSKGGNTEAFF.

This clone was counted once. The chain employs TRBV15 and TRBJ1-2, with D unclear. This CDR3 has 14 amino acids. With 3 bases removed from V and 4 bases from J, the gap between germline ends came to 12 bases. Germline V gives CDR1 LNHNV, CDR2 YYDKDF (reference sequence). CDR3 sequence reads: CATSRVLGSYGYTF. The CDR3 DNA reads TGTGCCACCAGCAGGGTCCTCGGGAGCTATGGCTACACCTTC.

Here the CDR3 DNA reads TGTGCCAGTAGGCGGGGGGGCGGTCGGGAGACCCAGTACTTC. Translating gives CASRRGGGRETQYF. V gene TRBV19 combines with J gene TRBJ2-5; 9 bases are shared with TRBD2. Germline V gene lookup returns CDR1 LNHDA and CDR2 SQIVND (reference sequence). V dropped 6 bases and J dropped 5; count of bases not matched to a gene: 7. There are 14 residues in the CDR3. Complete variable domain (other parts from reference TRBV19 and TRBJ2-5): DGGITQSPKYLFRKEGQNVTLSCEQNLNHDAMYWYRQDPGQGLRLIYYSQIVNDFQKGDIAEGYSVSREKKESFPLTVTSAQKNPTAFYLCASRRGGGRETQYFGPGTRLLVL.

The chain combines TRBV9 with TRBJ1-2, with 9 nucleotides matching TRBD1. V lost 1 base, J lost 6 bases, and 10 bases stayed unmatched. CDR3 length: 16 amino acids. CDR1 is SGDLS and CDR2 is YYNGEE in the germline V gene. CDR3 in amino acids: CASSVTPTGGGHGYTF. The CDR3 DNA reads as TGTGCCAGCAGCGTAACCCCTACAGGGGGCGGGCATGGCTACACCTTC. Full variable domain (outside the CDR3, taken from reference TRBV9 and TRBJ1-2): DSGVTQTPKHLITATGQRVTLRCSPRSGDLSVYWYQQSLDQGLQFLIQYYNGEERAKGNILERFSAQQFPDLHSELNLSSLELGDSALYFCASSVTPTGGGHGYTFGSGTRLTVV.

This clone has just a few counts. The chain links TRBV4-2 to TRBJ2-5, with a tentative D call TRBD2 (6 bases). There are 14 residues in the CDR3. V lost 1 base and J lost 5, with 11 bases in between. CDR1 LGHNA and CDR2 YNFKEQ come from the germline V gene. The CDR3 is CASSQAVGRETQYF. The DNA for the CDR3 is TGTGCCAGCAGCCAAGCGGTAGGGAGGGAGACCCAGTACTTC.

This chain links TRBV30 with TRBJ1-6; possible D gene TRBD1, 6 bases. Germline CDR1 and CDR2: GTSNPN and SVGIG (reference sequence). The CDR3 totals 18 residues. Trimming took 2 bases from V and 4 from J, leaving 21 bases between them. The CDR3 DNA sequence: TGTGCCTGGAGTCAGCCCAGGCGACAGGTCGGTTATAATTCACCCCTCCACTTT. Amino acid sequence: CAWSQPRRQVGYNSPLHF.

The chain uses TRBV5-1 and TRBJ1-2, with D unclear. The CDR3 consists of 15 residues. CDR1 and CDR2 from the germline V gene are SGHRS and YFSETQ. Trimming left V 0 bases short and J 3 bases short, with 12 bases between. The CDR3 nucleotides are TGCGCCAGCAGCTTGGAAGGGAACCAATACTATGGCTACACCTTC. Translation: CASSLEGNQYYGYTF.

The V call is TRBV6-5, the J call TRBJ1-2; D possibly corresponds to TRBD1 (5 bases). V shed 2 bases and J shed 6 bases, with 7 bases lying between them. The CDR3 spans 12 residues. Germline loops: CDR1 MNHEY, CDR2 SVGAGI. CDR3 sequence reads: CASSYRGDGYTF. The CDR3, as DNA: TGTGCCAGCAGTTACAGGGGTGATGGCTACACCTTC.

This chain connects TRBV29-1 to TRBJ1-2; the match to TRBD1 covers 7 bases. J gave up 8 bases and V 6 bases, and 12 bases lay outside the gene matches. CDR1 and CDR2 (germline): SQVTM, ANQGSEA. This CDR3 comprises 13 residues. The DNA of the CDR3 is TGCAGCGTGTCTCGATCAACAGGGGAAGGCTACACCTTC. The encoded protein is CSVSRSTGEGYTF.